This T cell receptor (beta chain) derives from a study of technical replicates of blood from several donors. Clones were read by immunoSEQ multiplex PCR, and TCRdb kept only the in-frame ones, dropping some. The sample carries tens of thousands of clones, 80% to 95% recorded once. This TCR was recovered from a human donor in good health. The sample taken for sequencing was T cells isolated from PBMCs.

This CDR3 reads CASSLDPGDNNEQFF. The DNA of the CDR3 is TGTGCCAGCAGCTTAGACCCGGGAGACAACAATGAGCAGTTCTTC. This sequence joins TRBV11-2 and TRBJ2-1, with D possibly being TRBD2 (6 bases). CDR3 length: 15 amino acids. Germline V CDR1 and CDR2: SGHAT, FQNNGV. Between the trimmed V and J ends, which lost 0 bases and 5 bases, there was a span of 11 bases.